The 8 T cell receptor beta chains below were found in one sample sequenced in a study of shared clonotypes between healthy human individuals. Naive CD8 cells comprised CD45RO-negative, CCR7-positively selected cells, excluding terminally differentiated effector memory CD45RA+ cells. Clones were sequenced by immunoSEQ multiplex PCR, and TCRdb holds only the in-frame ones, with some missing. The table lists 1.5 million to 2.5 million clones, about 95% of them singletons. Sequencing was carried out using naive CD8+ T cells sorted from blood. The receptors here all came from a man aged 18-30 years in good health.

The chain couples TRBV7-6 to TRBJ2-7; D is uncertain. Germline V gene sequence: CDR1 SGHVS, CDR2 FNYEAQ. This CDR3 comprises 14 residues. Trimming removed 4 bases from V and 3 bases from J, with 13 bases in between. The CDR3 nucleotides are TGTGCCAGCAGCTCACGCCAAAGCGACTACGAGCAGTACTTC. It codes for CASSSRQSDYEQYF.

This chain links TRBV28 with TRBJ1-5, with D perhaps matching TRBD1 (5 bases). The CDR3 sequence is 16 residues long. Germline CDR1 is MDHEN and CDR2 is SYDVKM. V lost 6 bases and J 8 bases, leaving 23 bases between the germline ends. This chain's CDR3 is CASSPQSRVGLEPQHF. In DNA, the CDR3 is TGTGCCAGCAGCCCCCAAAGCAGGGTAGGGTTGGAGCCCCAGCATTTT.

The rearrangement links TRBV13 to TRBJ1-4; a possible D gene is TRBD1 (6 bases). The CDR3 length is 15 residues. The V and J ends lost 5 bases and 4 bases respectively, with 14 bases between them. CDR1 and CDR2 from the germline V gene are PRHDT and FYEKMQ (reference sequence). The CDR3 loop is CASSPSGQHNEKLFF. Written as DNA, the CDR3 is TGTGCCAGCAGCCCCTCCGGACAGCATAATGAAAAACTGTTTTTT. Full variable domain (outside the CDR3, taken from reference TRBV13 and TRBJ1-4): AAGVIQSPRHLIKEKRETATLKCYPIPRHDTVYWYQQGPGQDPQFLISFYEKMQSDKGSIPDRFSAQQFSDYHSELNMSSLELGDSALYFCASSPSGQHNEKLFFGSGTQLSVL.

The chain carries TRBV27 and TRBJ2-7; no clear D gene. The CDR3 consists of 11 residues. The ends were cut back, 8 bases at V and 5 bases at J, with 10 bases in the middle. Germline V CDR1 and CDR2: MNHEY, SMNVEV (reference sequence). The DNA for the CDR3 is TGTGCCAGCGGTCTTACCCACGAGCAGTACTTC. This translates into CASGLTHEQYF.

The chain couples TRBV5-6 to TRBJ2-5, with 13 positions matching TRBD2. The CDR3 length is 15 residues. The J segment lost 5 bases and the V segment lost 3 bases, leaving 4 bases of the junction unmatched. Germline V gene sequence: CDR1 SGHDT, CDR2 YYEEEE. The CDR3 spells CASSWGLAGFETQYF. CDR3 coding DNA: TGTGCCAGCAGCTGGGGACTAGCGGGATTCGAGACCCAGTACTTC.

This chain connects TRBV7-3 to TRBJ1-1; D not certain. Trimming took 4 bases from V and 3 from J, leaving 12 bases between them. Germline V lookup: CDR1 SGHTA, CDR2 FQGTGA. This CDR3 is built from 14 residues. The CDR3 DNA reads as TGTGCCAGCAGCTCCTCCCCCTCAGACACTGAAGCTTTCTTT. Its translation is CASSSSPSDTEAFF.

J is TRBJ2-7 and V is TRBV2; D possibly corresponds to TRBD2 (6 bases). The V and J ends lost 6 bases and 3 bases respectively, with 12 bases between them. Germline V CDR1 and CDR2: SNHLY, FYNNEI. The CDR3 consists of 13 residues. The CDR3 region is CASSGGTFYEQYF. The CDR3 DNA sequence: TGTGCCAGCAGCGGGGGAACCTTCTACGAGCAGTACTTC.

The count of this clone is one. The genes are TRBV7-9 and TRBJ2-5, with unresolved D. From germline, CDR1 is SEHNR and CDR2 FQNEAQ (reference sequence). The CDR3 runs 13 residues. The V end lost 5 bases, the J end lost 1 base, and 8 bases lay between the germline ends. This CDR3 reads CASSVPTQETQYF. The CDR3 DNA follows: TGTGCCAGCAGCGTTCCGACCCAAGAGACCCAGTACTTC.